Following are 23 T cell receptor beta chains from one sample sequenced in a study of CD8+ T cells in alopecia areata. Extraction and reverse transcription of RNA yielded cDNA as the sequencing template. Generated by immunoSEQ multiplex PCR, the TCRdb table keeps only in-frame clones and is missing some. The data hold 120,000 to 150,000 clones, with around 47% observed a single time. Sequences were obtained from CD4+ T cells sorted from blood. These receptors originate from a human donor with alopecia areata.

The table lists this clone with a few counts. The gene calls are TRBV7-3 and TRBJ1-1; D remains unclear. The V end lost 0 bases, the J end lost 1 base, and 3 bases lay between the germline ends. Germline V gene sequence: CDR1 SGHTA, CDR2 FQGTGA. The CDR3 runs 13 residues. The CDR3 DNA reads as TGTGCCAGCAGCTTAACATGGAACACTGAAGCTTTCTTT. It specifies CASSLTWNTEAFF.

The V and J genes are TRBV27 and TRBJ2-2; D is unclear. V lost 5 bases, J lost 3 bases, and 19 bases lay in between. The germline V gene encodes CDR1 MNHEY and CDR2 SMNVEV (reference sequence). The CDR3 length is 17 residues. As DNA, the CDR3 is TGTGCCAGCAGTCCCCACACAAAGGTCGTGGACACCGGGGAGCTGTTTTTT. It yields the protein CASSPHTKVVDTGELFF.

V is TRBV7-9 and J is TRBJ2-1; 10 nucleotides line up with TRBD2. J lost 9 bases, V lost 3 bases, and 5 bases had no gene match. Germline CDR1 and CDR2: SEHNR and FQNEAQ (reference sequence). CDR3 length equals 14 residues. CDR3 coding DNA: TGTGCCAGCAGCTTTACTAGCGGGACTCCTGAGCAGTTCTTC. It is translated as CASSFTSGTPEQFF.

This chain joins TRBV7-9 and TRBJ2-1, with a tentative D call TRBD2 (6 bases). This CDR3 comprises 16 residues. Germline V lookup: CDR1 SEHNR, CDR2 FQNEAQ (reference sequence). V was pared by 5 bases and J by 0 bases, with 14 bases between. The CDR3 loop reads CASSGPGLHSYNEQFF. The DNA of the CDR3 is TGTGCCAGCAGCGGCCCGGGACTCCACTCCTACAATGAGCAGTTCTTC.

This clone was seen a handful of times. The gene calls are TRBV4-1 and TRBJ2-5; possibly TRBD2 for D (6 bases). CDR3 length: 14 residues. Germline V lookup: CDR1 MGHRA, CDR2 YSYEKL. Trimming removed 0 bases at V and 5 bases at J, with 10 bases between. The CDR3 DNA follows: TGCGCCAGCAGCCAAGAAGGGAGCGGGGAGACCCAGTACTTC. Translation: CASSQEGSGETQYF.

For this clone: Other DNA sequences from this sample encode an identical CDR3 as well. The chain joins TRBV30 to TRBJ1-2; D unresolved. This CDR3 is built from 10 residues. From germline, CDR1 is GTSNPN and CDR2 SVGIG (reference sequence). With 2 bases removed from V and 8 bases from J, the gap between germline ends came to 6 bases. The CDR3 loop is CAWSPGGYTF. The CDR3 DNA is TGTGCCTGGAGTCCGGGAGGCTACACCTTC.

In this sample, this clone turned up a few times. The rearrangement uses TRBV5-6 and TRBJ2-2, with 9 positions matching TRBD2. With V trimmed by 3 bases and J by 4 bases, 4 bases remained unmatched. The V gene's germline CDR1 is SGHDT and CDR2 YYEEEE. This CDR3 has 15 residues. The CDR3 protein is CASSSSGKLTGELFF. The CDR3 nucleotides read TGTGCCAGCAGCTCTAGCGGGAAACTCACCGGGGAGCTGTTTTTT.

This clone was found a few times. In DNA form, the CDR3 reads TGTGCCAGCAGCTTAGAGTCGAGGAGGGGGGCCAAAAACATTCAGTACTTC. Protein sequence: CASSLESRRGAKNIQYF. The gene calls are TRBV11-2 and TRBJ2-4, with D possibly being TRBD1 or TRBD2 (6 bases each). Germline lookup yields CDR1 SGHAT and CDR2 FQNNGV. CDR3 length: 17 amino acids. With 0 bases removed from V and 1 base from J, the gap between germline ends came to 13 bases.

Points on this clone: A read error may produce the germline difference seen at one junction end. This chain uses TRBV2 with TRBJ1-3, with unresolved D. The germline V gene has CDR1 SNHLY and CDR2 FYNNEI. This CDR3 contains 11 residues. CDR3 loop: CASSGEARRNF. Here the CDR3 DNA reads TGTGCCAGCAGTGGGGAAGCGCGCAGGAATTTT. Full variable domain (remainder filled in from reference TRBV2 and TRBJ1-3): EPEVTQTPSHQVTQMGQEVILRCVPISNHLYFYWYRQILGQKVEFLVSFYNNEISEKSEIFDDQFSVERPDGSNFTLKIRSTKLEDSAMYFCASSGEARRNFGEGSWLTVV.

The table lists this clone with a few counts. The chain recombines TRBV2 with TRBJ2-1, with TRBD1 identical over 7 bases. Trimming cost V 4 bases and J 6 bases; bases outside gene matches: 3. The germline V gene encodes CDR1 SNHLY and CDR2 FYNNEI. The CDR3 extends over 13 amino acids. CDR3 in DNA: TGTGCCAGCAGTGGGGGACAGCTCAATGAGCAGTTCTTC. It specifies CASSGGQLNEQFF.

This chain connects TRBV11-2 to TRBJ2-7; 7 bases are a match to TRBD2. Trimming cost V 5 bases and J 4 bases; bases outside gene matches: 11. This CDR3 comprises 15 residues. Germline CDR1 reads SGHAT; CDR2 reads FQNNGV. The DNA of the CDR3 is TGTGCCAGCAGCCCGTCCGTATTGGGGGGGTACGAGCAGTACTTC. This gives the protein CASSPSVLGGYEQYF.

The chain carries TRBV5-6 and TRBJ2-7; TRBD1 aligns across 8 bases. The ends lost 4 bases at V and 4 bases at J; junction bases unmatched: 7. Germline V gene lookup returns CDR1 SGHDT and CDR2 YYEEEE. The CDR3 is made up of 14 amino acids. CDR3 DNA: TGTGCCAGCAGCCTAAGACAGGGGATGTACGAGCAGTACTTC. This codes for CASSLRQGMYEQYF.

The chain carries TRBV2 and TRBJ1-2; D not certain. The V and J ends lost 10 bases and 2 bases respectively, with 11 bases between them. The CDR3 is made up of 12 amino acids. The germline V gene encodes CDR1 SNHLY and CDR2 FYNNEI. The CDR3 spells CATGTENYGYTF. CDR3 sequence (DNA): TGTGCCACCGGCACGGAAAACTATGGCTACACCTTC.

The rearrangement uses TRBV27 and TRBJ2-7; 7 bases fit TRBD1. V was clipped by 3 bases and J by 2 bases; unmatched bases: 4. This CDR3 is 14 amino acids long. The germline V gene encodes CDR1 MNHEY and CDR2 SMNVEV (reference sequence). Written as DNA, the CDR3 is TGTGCCAGCAGTTTTCTACAGGGGACCTACGAGCAGTACTTC. It is translated as CASSFLQGTYEQYF.

J is TRBJ2-1 and V is TRBV7-3, with 11 bases identical to TRBD2. V lost 5 bases to trimming and J lost 5 bases; unmatched junction nucleotides: 5. Germline V gene lookup returns CDR1 SGHTA and CDR2 FQGTGA. This CDR3 comprises 15 residues. The CDR3: CASSVGTSGHNEQFF. The CDR3 bases are TGTGCCAGCAGCGTCGGGACTAGCGGTCACAATGAGCAGTTCTTC.

The genes are TRBV25-1 and TRBJ1-4; D is perhaps TRBD1 (6 bases). V was pared by 1 base and J by 7 bases, with 13 bases between. This CDR3 has 15 amino acids. Per germline, CDR1 MGHDK and CDR2 SYGVNS. CDR3 nucleotides: TGTGCCAGCAGTGAATGGCCGGGGGCGGGTGAAAAACTGTTTTTT. It codes for CASSEWPGAGEKLFF.

This rearrangement joins TRBV5-1 to TRBJ2-3; 14 bases line up with TRBD2. There are 16 residues in the CDR3. CDR1 is SGHRS and CDR2 is YFSETQ in the germline V gene. The trim removed 4 bases at V and 6 bases at J, leaving 7 bases unmatched. In nucleotides, the CDR3 is TGCGCCAGCAGCCAGGGACTAGCGGGAGATGGTGATACGCAGTATTTT. Translating gives CASSQGLAGDGDTQYF. The whole variable domain, filled in from reference TRBV5-1 and TRBJ2-3, reads KAGVTQTPRYLIKTRGQQVTLSCSPISGHRSVSWYQQTPGQGLQFLFEYFSETQRNKGNFPGRFSGRQFSNSRSEMNVSTLELGDSALYLCASSQGLAGDGDTQYFGPGTRLTVL.

In this sample, this clone turned up many times. The rearrangement uses TRBV7-9 and TRBJ2-5; 10 nucleotides match TRBD2. The germline gives CDR1 SEHNR, CDR2 FQNEAQ (reference sequence). After removal of 5 bases from V and 3 bases from J, the junction contained 6 bases not matched to a gene. The CDR3 is 15 residues long. CDR3 region: CASSRGTSDEETQYF. As DNA, the CDR3 is TGTGCCAGCAGCCGCGGGACTAGCGACGAAGAGACCCAGTACTTC. Variable domain in full (rest from reference TRBV7-9 and TRBJ2-5): DTGVSQNPRHKITKRGQNVTFRCDPISEHNRLYWYRQTLGQGPEFLTYFQNEAQLEKSRLLSDRFSAERPKGSFSTLEIQRTEQGDSAMYLCASSRGTSDEETQYFGPGTRLLVL.

Only a few counts were recorded for this clone. The chain carries TRBV6-1 and TRBJ2-7; D is unclear. The germline V and J ends were trimmed by 8 bases and 5 bases, with 13 bases remaining between them. CDR1 and CDR2 (germline): MNHNS, SASEGT. The CDR3 is 12 residues long. The CDR3 DNA reads as TGTGCCAGCGCATGGGAAAGGAACGAGCAGTACTTC. Translating it yields CASAWERNEQYF.

To note about this clone: The conserved phenylalanine or tryptophan normally closing the CDR3 is absent here, so this likely arose from a read error. No DNA is shown, since the ends of the CDR3 on it are uncertain; the CDR3 is the one TCRdb lists. The chain employs TRBV7-2 and TRBJ2-4; TRBD2 is taken as the D call from the table, unchecked against the DNA. The CDR3 adds up to 13 amino acids, both ends counted. CDR1 and CDR2 from the germline V gene are SGHTA and FQGNSA. The CDR3 loop reads CASSLGLSGRLFI.

The V gene is TRBV30, the J gene TRBJ1-1, with 9 bases that match TRBD1. CDR1 is GTSNPN and CDR2 is SVGIG in the germline V gene (reference sequence). The V gene end was trimmed by 4 bases and the J gene end by 5 bases; junction bases not matched to a gene: 8. The CDR3 spans 14 residues. CDR3 protein: CAWNPGQGGTEAFF. In nucleotides, the CDR3 is TGTGCCTGGAACCCGGGACAGGGTGGGACTGAAGCTTTCTTT.

V usage is TRBV30 and J usage is TRBJ1-2; D gene unclear. The CDR3 extends over 13 amino acids. The V gene's germline CDR1 is GTSNPN and CDR2 SVGIG (reference sequence). Trimming left V 2 bases short and J 6 bases short, with 13 bases between. The CDR3 reads CAWSHQEVDGYTF. Written as DNA, the CDR3 is TGTGCCTGGAGTCATCAGGAGGTTGATGGCTACACCTTC.

The rearrangement links TRBV5-1 to TRBJ2-5; the D gene is possibly TRBD2 (6 bases). This CDR3 contains 14 residues. V dropped 0 bases and J dropped 5 bases, with 11 bases sitting between them. The germline CDR1 and CDR2 sequences are SGHRS and YFSETQ. The DNA for the CDR3 is TGCGCCAGCAGCTTGGGTGAGGGAGGTGAGACCCAGTACTTC. Its translation: CASSLGEGGETQYF. The complete variable domain, with remaining parts taken from reference TRBV5-1 and TRBJ2-5, reads KAGVTQTPRYLIKTRGQQVTLSCSPISGHRSVSWYQQTPGQGLQFLFEYFSETQRNKGNFPGRFSGRQFSNSRSEMNVSTLELGDSALYLCASSLGEGGETQYFGPGTRLLVL.